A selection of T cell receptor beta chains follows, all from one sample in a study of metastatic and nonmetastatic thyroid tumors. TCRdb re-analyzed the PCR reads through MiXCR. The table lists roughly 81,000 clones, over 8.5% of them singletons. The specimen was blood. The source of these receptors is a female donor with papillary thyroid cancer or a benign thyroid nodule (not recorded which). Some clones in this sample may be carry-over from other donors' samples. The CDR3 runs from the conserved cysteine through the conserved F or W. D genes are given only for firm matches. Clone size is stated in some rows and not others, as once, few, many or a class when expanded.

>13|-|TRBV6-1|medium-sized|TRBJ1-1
CASRPTESTEAFF
TGTGCCAGCCGCCCTACAGAGTCCACTGAAGCTTTCTTT
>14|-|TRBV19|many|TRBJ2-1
CASKGKGAYNEQFF
TGTGCCAGTAAAGGAAAAGGGGCCTACAATGAGCAGTTCTTC
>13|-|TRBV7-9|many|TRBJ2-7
CASSWDGSYEQYF
TGTGCCAGCAGCTGGGACGGCTCCTACGAGCAGTACTTC
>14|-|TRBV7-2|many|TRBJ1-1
CASTRQVRNTEAFF
TGTGCCAGCACCCGACAGGTGAGGAACACTGAAGCTTTCTTT
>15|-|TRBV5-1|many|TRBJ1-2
CASSLDPGKTDGYTF
TGCGCCAGCAGCTTGGACCCGGGGAAGACGGATGGCTACACCTTC
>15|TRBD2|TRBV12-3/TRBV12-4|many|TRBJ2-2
CASTQGLTNTGELFF
TGTGCCAGCACCCAGGGACTAACGAACACCGGGGAGCTGTTTTTT
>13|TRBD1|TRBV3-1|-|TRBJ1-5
CASATGDNQPQHF
TGTGCCAGCGCGACAGGGGACAATCAGCCCCAGCATTTT
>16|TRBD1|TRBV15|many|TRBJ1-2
CATSRAQGARNYGYTF
TGTGCCACCAGCAGAGCACAGGGGGCGAGGAACTATGGCTACACCTTC
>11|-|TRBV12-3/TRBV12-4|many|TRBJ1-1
CASSFLTEAFF
TGTGCCAGCAGTTTTTTGACTGAAGCTTTCTTT
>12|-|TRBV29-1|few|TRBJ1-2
CSGADNLYGYTF
TGCAGCGGCGCGGACAACCTCTATGGCTACACCTTC
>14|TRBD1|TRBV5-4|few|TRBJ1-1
CASSSGQGDTEAFF
TGTGCCAGCAGCTCGGGACAGGGAGACACTGAAGCTTTCTTT
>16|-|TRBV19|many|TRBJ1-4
CASSINKGIVDEKLFF
TGTGCCAGTAGTATAAACAAGGGGATCGTGGATGAAAAACTGTTTTTT
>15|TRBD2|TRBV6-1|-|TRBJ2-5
CASSRSGGAEVTQYF
TGTGCCAGCAGCCGTAGCGGGGGGGCCGAGGTGACCCAGTACTTC
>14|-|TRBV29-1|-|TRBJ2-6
CSALEGSGANVLTF
TGCAGCGCATTGGAGGGCTCTGGGGCCAACGTCCTGACTTTC
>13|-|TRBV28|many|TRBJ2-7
CASSPGDSYEQYF
TGTGCCAGCAGCCCCGGGGACTCCTACGAGCAGTACTTC
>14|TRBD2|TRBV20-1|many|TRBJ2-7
CSARGPSGTYEQYF
TGCAGTGCTAGAGGGCCTAGCGGAACCTACGAGCAGTACTTC
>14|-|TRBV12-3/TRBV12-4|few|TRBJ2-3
CASRRQEGTDTQYF
TGTGCCAGCAGACGACAGGAGGGGACAGATACGCAGTATTTT
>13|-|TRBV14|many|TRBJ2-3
CASSQDRGDTQYF
TGTGCCAGCAGCCAAGATCGGGGAGATACGCAGTATTTT
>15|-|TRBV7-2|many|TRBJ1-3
CASTGGVDSGNTIYF
TGTGCCAGCACGGGGGGGGTTGACTCTGGAAACACCATATATTTT
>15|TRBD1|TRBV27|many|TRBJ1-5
CASSFGTGATQPQHF
TGTGCCAGCAGTTTTGGGACAGGGGCTACTCAGCCCCAGCATTTT
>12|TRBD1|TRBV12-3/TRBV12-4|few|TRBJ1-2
CATDTGVYGYTF
TGTGCCACCGACACAGGGGTCTATGGCTACACCTTC
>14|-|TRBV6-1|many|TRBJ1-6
CASSETFERSPLHF
TGTGCCAGCAGTGAAACCTTCGAGAGATCACCCCTCCACTTT
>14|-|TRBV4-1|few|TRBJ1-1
CASSQVVKNTEAFF
TGCGCCAGCAGCCAAGTCGTAAAGAACACTGAAGCTTTCTTT
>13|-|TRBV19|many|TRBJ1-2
CASSMETIYGYTF
TGTGCCAGTAGTATGGAGACGATCTATGGCTACACCTTC
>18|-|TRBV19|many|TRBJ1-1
CASSNIGSGRVGNTEAFF
TGTGCCAGTAGCAACATAGGGTCGGGTAGGGTAGGAAACACTGAAGCTTTCTTT
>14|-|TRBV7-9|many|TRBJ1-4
CASSPSQGSEKLFF
TGTGCCAGCAGCCCATCTCAAGGTAGTGAAAAACTGTTTTTT
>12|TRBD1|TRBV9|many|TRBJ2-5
CADTRGWETQYF
TGTGCAGATACCAGGGGGTGGGAGACCCAGTACTTC
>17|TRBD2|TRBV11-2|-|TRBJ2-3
CASSPPLRGGLADTQYF
TGTGCCAGCAGCCCGCCCCTGCGGGGGGGCCTGGCAGATACGCAGTATTTT
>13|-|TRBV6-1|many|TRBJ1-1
CASSDGSRAEAFF
TGTGCCAGCAGTGACGGTTCCAGGGCCGAAGCTTTCTTT
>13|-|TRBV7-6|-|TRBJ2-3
CASSSPGTDTQYF
TGTGCCAGCAGCTCTCCAGGCACAGATACGCAGTATTTT
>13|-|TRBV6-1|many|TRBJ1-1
CASSRGLGFGAFF
TGTGCCAGCAGTCGAGGGTTAGGGTTTGGGGCTTTCTTT
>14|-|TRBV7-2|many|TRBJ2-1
CASTPGAGYNEQFF
TGTGCCAGCACCCCCGGGGCCGGGTACAATGAGCAGTTCTTC
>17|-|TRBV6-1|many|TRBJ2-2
CASTITVQGTDTGELFF
TGTGCCAGCACCATTACCGTGCAGGGGACGGACACCGGGGAGCTGTTTTTT